This T cell receptor (beta chain) derives from a study of shared clonotypes between healthy human individuals. The study's findings and limits: On the whole, naive subsets had larger estimated richness than memory subsets had.

CD8 memory merged CD45RO+ with CCR7-negative CD45RA+ TemRA cells. Produced via immunoSEQ multiplex PCR; TCRdb's table is partial and in-frame only. The sample lists about 690,000 clones, about 90% occurring once. In the case of this clone: The target antigen is unknown. Its ends do not fully match the called genes, so a read error is possible.

CDR3 size: 18 residues. Germline V gives CDR1 SQVTM, CDR2 ANQGSEA. The rearrangement uses TRBV29-1 and TRBJ1-3; tentative D call: TRBD1 (6 bases). The TCR originated in a man aged 18 to 30 in good health. Some clones in this sample may be carry-over from other donors' samples. The sample comprised memory CD8+ T cells from PBMCs. Subset reported: CD45RO+ cells pooled with CCR7-negative TemRA cells. The CDR3 bases are TGCAGCGCTGAAACACAGGGTGATCATACTAATCCTGGAAACACCATATATTTT. It codes for CSAETQGDHTNPGNTIYF.